Below, 2 T cell receptor beta chains from the same sample are listed, as sequenced in a study of vaccination and CD4 T cells after COVID-19. Once obtained from cultured CD4+ T cells, the DNA was sequenced using the Oncomine TCR Beta short-read assay. From CD4+ T cells that had been cultured, genomic DNA was extracted. TCRdb analysed the PCR reads with MiXCR anew, one entry per CDR3 protein. The sample records approximately 11,000 distinct CDR3 sequences, 28% being singletons. Treatment meaning: approximately nine-day PBMC culture with coronavirus spike peptide pools or control peptides (ViraFEST assay). Ahead of the COVID-19 pandemic (2011-2018), the CD4+ T cells of the unexposed donor were collected. Their specific antigens are unknown. Sequenced sample: CD4+ T cells from blood, cultured in vitro. The source of these receptors is a human donor in good health.

This clonotype was seen more than once but under ten times. This sequence joins TRBV4-3 and TRBJ1-2; D is unresolved. The length of the CDR3 is 13 residues. CDR1 and CDR2 from the germline V gene are LGHNA and YSLEER. V gave up 4 bases and J gave up 5 bases, with 11 bases separating them. The CDR3 loop is CASSLVAEYGYTF. DNA of the CDR3: TGCGCCAGCAGCCTCGTCGCCGAATATGGCTACACCTTC.

By share, this clonotype counts as medium-sized. This CDR3 reads CASSLLGTGNAGELFF. For the CDR3, the DNA is TGTGCCAGCAGCTTACTCGGGACAGGGAATGCCGGGGAGCTGTTTTTT. The rearrangement uses TRBV7-6 and TRBJ2-2; the match to TRBD1 covers 9 bases. J gave up 6 bases and V 2 bases, and 7 bases lay outside the gene matches. CDR3 size: 16 residues. The germline V gene encodes CDR1 SGHVS and CDR2 FNYEAQ.